This TCR beta chain is from a study of CD8 T cells in ankylosing spondylitis. General study findings and limits: Apparently characteristic of ankylosing spondylitis blood was a TCR beta motif (fewer than ten highly homologous variants). Clones tied to disease were said to be significantly enriched in matched ankylosing spondylitis synovial fluid. Disease-linked clones bore a CD8+ phenotype, appearing relatively rarely in peripheral blood. Certain motif variants had earlier appeared in reactive arthritis synovial fluid and blood.

TCRdb re-called the 5' RACE reads through MiXCR, storing one row per CDR3 protein. Of about 540,000 distinct CDR3 sequences listed, roughly 13% are singletons. On this clonotype itself: Its matching antigen is unknown.

Trimming removed 4 bases from V and 2 bases from J, with 21 bases in between. In germline, CDR1 is SGHRS, CDR2 YFSETQ. The CDR3 is made up of 17 amino acids. Sequenced: blood, either unsorted or a sorted T cell fraction (not recorded which). The receptor was derived from a male donor with ankylosing spondylitis. The rearrangement links TRBV5-1 to TRBJ1-1; the D is unclear. In DNA, the CDR3 is TGCGCCAGCAGCCCCTCTAATAATCCATCGGGTAACACTGAAGCTTTCTTT. Translating gives CASSPSNNPSGNTEAFF.